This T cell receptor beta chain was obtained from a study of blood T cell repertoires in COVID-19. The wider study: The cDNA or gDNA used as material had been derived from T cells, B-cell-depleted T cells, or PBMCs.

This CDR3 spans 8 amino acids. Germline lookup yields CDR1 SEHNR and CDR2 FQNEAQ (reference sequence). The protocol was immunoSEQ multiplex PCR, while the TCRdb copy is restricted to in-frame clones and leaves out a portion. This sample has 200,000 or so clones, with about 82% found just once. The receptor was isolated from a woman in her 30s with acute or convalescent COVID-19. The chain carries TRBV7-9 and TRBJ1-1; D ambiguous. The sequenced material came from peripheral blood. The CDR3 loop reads CVNTEAFF. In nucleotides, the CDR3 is TGTGTAAACACTGAAGCTTTCTTT.